The 6 T cell receptor beta chains reported below all come from one sample, sequenced in a study of blood T cell repertoires in COVID-19. Profiling relied on immunoSEQ multiplex PCR, and the TCRdb table lists in-frame clones only, not all of them. Here the sample spans roughly 200,000 clones, 80% to 90% being singletons. Sequenced: PBMCs or T cells enriched from blood (not recorded which). The receptors were gathered from a woman aged 35 to 49 with acute COVID-19.

J is TRBJ2-1 and V is TRBV2; 12 bases are a match to TRBD2. From germline, CDR1 is SNHLY and CDR2 FYNNEI. V was clipped by 4 bases and J by 8 bases; unmatched bases: 6. The CDR3 contains 15 residues. CDR3 coding DNA: TGTGCCAGCAGTGCCCCGACTAGCGGGAGCGATGAGCAGTTCTTC. It yields the protein CASSAPTSGSDEQFF. Together with reference TRBV2 and TRBJ2-1, the CDR3 gives the full variable domain: EPEVTQTPSHQVTQMGQEVILRCVPISNHLYFYWYRQILGQKVEFLVSFYNNEISEKSEIFDDQFSVERPDGSNFTLKIRSTKLEDSAMYFCASSAPTSGSDEQFFGPGTRLTVL.

The chain joins TRBV14 to TRBJ1-2; no clear D. Trimming cost V 4 bases and J 8 bases, with 11 bases left between them. Germline V gives CDR1 SGHDN, CDR2 FVKESK. There are 12 residues in the CDR3. The CDR3 DNA reads TGTGCCAGCAGCCCCCTTTCAGGAGGCTACACCTTC. Amino acids: CASSPLSGGYTF.

The rearrangement joins TRBV11-2 to TRBJ2-7; D unresolved. The V gene lost 4 bases and the J gene lost 2 bases, with 9 bases spanning the gap. This CDR3 spans 13 amino acids. Germline lookup yields CDR1 SGHAT and CDR2 FQNNGV. CDR3 sequence reads: CASSYDTTYEQYF. CDR3 bases: TGTGCCAGCAGCTACGACACAACCTACGAGCAGTACTTC. The full variable domain, in which reference TRBV11-2 and TRBJ2-7 provide the parts outside the CDR3, is EAGVAQSPRYKIIEKRQSVAFWCNPISGHATLYWYQQILGQGPKLLIQFQNNGVVDDSQLPKDRFSAERLKGVDSTLKIQPAKLEDSAVYLCASSYDTTYEQYFGPGTRLTVT.

The rearrangement joins TRBV18 to TRBJ2-3, with 10 bases lining up with TRBD2. Germline V gene sequence: CDR1 KGHSH, CDR2 LQKENI. The CDR3 is made up of 17 amino acids. J was trimmed by 0 bases and V by 4 bases; bases with no gene match: 7. CDR3 amino acids: CASSLLPTSGSTDTQYF. The CDR3 region has the DNA TGTGCCAGCTCACTTCTCCCGACTAGCGGGAGCACAGATACGCAGTATTTT.

This rearrangement joins TRBV12-3 or TRBV12-4 to TRBJ2-2; unclear D gene. This CDR3 comprises 13 residues. Trimming took off 1 base at V and 6 bases at J, with 6 bases between the two ends. The CDR3 coding sequence is TGTGCCAGCAGTTTAGAGGCGGCCGGGGAGCTGTTTTTT. Protein: CASSLEAAGELFF.

The chain carries TRBV27 and TRBJ1-4, with D perhaps TRBD1 (5 bases). V was trimmed by 6 bases and J by 5 bases, leaving 22 bases between them. The germline gives CDR1 MNHEY, CDR2 SMNVEV (reference sequence). The CDR3 spans 17 residues. The CDR3 region is CASSVIGGVLGNEKLFF. CDR3 in DNA: TGTGCCAGCAGCGTTATCGGGGGAGTATTGGGGAATGAAAAACTGTTTTTT.